This TCR beta chain was recorded in a study of OX40 agonist ivuxolimab in advanced cancers. Study-level information: The dose-escalation cohort had hepatocellular carcinoma, melanoma, renal cell or head and neck cancer.

The CDR3 loop spans 16 amino acids. V lost 0 bases, J lost 1 base, and 5 bases stayed unmatched. CDR1 SGHAT and CDR2 FQDESV come from the germline V gene (reference sequence). The protocol was immunoSEQ multiplex PCR, while the TCRdb copy is restricted to in-frame clones and leaves out a portion. Among tens of thousands of clones listed, approximately 78% were seen once. The chain has TRBV11-1 and TRBJ1-1, with 7 bases that match TRBD1. Sample: CD4+ or CD8+ T cells sorted from blood, taken in a trial of the OX40 agonist ivuxolimab. This TCR was sampled from an adult with an advanced solid tumor such as melanoma, head and neck, liver or kidney cancer. CDR3 bases: TGTGCCAGCAGCTTAGCAGAGACAGGGACGAACACTGAAGCTTTCTTT. Translation: CASSLAETGTNTEAFF.